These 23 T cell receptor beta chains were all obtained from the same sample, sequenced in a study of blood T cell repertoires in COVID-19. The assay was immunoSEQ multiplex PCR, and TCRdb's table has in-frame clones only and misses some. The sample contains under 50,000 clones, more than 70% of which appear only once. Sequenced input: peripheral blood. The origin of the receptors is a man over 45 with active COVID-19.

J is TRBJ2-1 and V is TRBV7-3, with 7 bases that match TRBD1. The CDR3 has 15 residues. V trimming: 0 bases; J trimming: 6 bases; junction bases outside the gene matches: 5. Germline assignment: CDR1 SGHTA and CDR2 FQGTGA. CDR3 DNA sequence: TGTGCCAGCAGCTTAACGTCGACAGGGATCAATGAGCAGTTCTTC. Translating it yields CASSLTSTGINEQFF.

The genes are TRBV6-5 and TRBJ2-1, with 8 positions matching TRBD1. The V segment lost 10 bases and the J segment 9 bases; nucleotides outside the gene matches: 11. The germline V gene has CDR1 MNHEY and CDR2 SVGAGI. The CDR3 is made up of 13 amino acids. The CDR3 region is CATSRPRGPEQFF. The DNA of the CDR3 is TGTGCCACCTCTCGACCCAGGGGGCCTGAGCAGTTCTTC.

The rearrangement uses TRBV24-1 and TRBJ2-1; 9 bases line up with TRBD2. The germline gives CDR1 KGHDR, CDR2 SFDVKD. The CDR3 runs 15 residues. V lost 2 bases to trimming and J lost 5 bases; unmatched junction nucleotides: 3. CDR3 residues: CATSDSPSGNNEQFF. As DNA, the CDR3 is TGTGCCACCAGTGATTCGCCTAGCGGGAACAATGAGCAGTTCTTC.

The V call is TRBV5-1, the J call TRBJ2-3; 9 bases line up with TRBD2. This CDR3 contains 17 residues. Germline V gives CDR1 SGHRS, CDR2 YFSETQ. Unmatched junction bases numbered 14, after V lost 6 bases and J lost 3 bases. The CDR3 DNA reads TGCGCCAGCATGGAGGCGAAGGCGGGGGGGTATACAGATACGCAGTATTTT. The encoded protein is CASMEAKAGGYTDTQYF.

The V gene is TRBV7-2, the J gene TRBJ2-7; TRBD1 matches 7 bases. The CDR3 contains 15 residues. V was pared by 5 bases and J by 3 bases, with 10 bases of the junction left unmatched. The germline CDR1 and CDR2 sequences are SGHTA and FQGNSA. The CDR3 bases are TGTGCCAGCAGCATTCGACAGGGCTCATTCTACGAGCAGTACTTC. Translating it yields CASSIRQGSFYEQYF.

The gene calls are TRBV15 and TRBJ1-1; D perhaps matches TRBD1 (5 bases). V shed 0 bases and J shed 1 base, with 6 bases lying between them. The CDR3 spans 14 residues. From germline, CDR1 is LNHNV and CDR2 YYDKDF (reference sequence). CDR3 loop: CATSRDRANTEAFF. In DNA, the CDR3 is TGTGCCACCAGCAGAGACAGGGCGAACACTGAAGCTTTCTTT.

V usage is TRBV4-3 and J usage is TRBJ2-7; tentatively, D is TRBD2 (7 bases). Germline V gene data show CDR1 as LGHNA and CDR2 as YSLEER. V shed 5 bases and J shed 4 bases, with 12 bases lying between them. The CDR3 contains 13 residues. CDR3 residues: CASSSGRGYEQYF. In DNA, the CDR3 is TGCGCCAGCAGCTCGGGGAGGGGGTACGAGCAGTACTTC.

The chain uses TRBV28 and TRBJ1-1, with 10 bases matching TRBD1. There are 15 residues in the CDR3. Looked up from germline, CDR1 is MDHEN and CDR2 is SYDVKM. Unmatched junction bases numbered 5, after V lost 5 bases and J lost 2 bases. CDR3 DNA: TGTGCCAGCAGTCTGGGACAGGGGATAAACACTGAAGCTTTCTTT. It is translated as CASSLGQGINTEAFF.

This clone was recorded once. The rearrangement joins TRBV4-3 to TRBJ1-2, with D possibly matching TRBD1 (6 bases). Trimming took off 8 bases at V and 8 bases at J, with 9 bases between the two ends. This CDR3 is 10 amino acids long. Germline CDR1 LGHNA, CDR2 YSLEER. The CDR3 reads CASLTGGYTF. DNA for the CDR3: TGCGCCAGCCTCACAGGGGGCTACACCTTC.

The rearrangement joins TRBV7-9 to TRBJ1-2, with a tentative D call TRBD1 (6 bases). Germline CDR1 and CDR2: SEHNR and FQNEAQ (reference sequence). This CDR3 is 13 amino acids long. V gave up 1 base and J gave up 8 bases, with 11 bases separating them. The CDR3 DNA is TGTGCCAGCAGCTTAGGAAGGGGACAAGGCTACACCTTC. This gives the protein CASSLGRGQGYTF.

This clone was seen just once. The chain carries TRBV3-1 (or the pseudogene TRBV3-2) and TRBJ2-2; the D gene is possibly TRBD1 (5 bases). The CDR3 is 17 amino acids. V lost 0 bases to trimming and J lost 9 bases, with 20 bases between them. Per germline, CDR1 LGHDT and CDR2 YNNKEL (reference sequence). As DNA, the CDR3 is TGTGCCAGCAGCCAAGACAGGGTAAAGGTTCTAAGTTGGGAGCTGTTTTTT. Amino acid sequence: CASSQDRVKVLSWELFF.

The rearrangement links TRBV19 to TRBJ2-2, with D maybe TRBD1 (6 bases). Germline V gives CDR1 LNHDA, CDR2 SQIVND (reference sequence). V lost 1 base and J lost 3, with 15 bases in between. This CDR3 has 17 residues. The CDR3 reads CASSIGGHLTDTGELFF. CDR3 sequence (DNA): TGTGCCAGTAGTATAGGGGGGCACTTAACGGACACCGGGGAGCTGTTTTTT. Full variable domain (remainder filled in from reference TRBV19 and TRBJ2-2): DGGITQSPKYLFRKEGQNVTLSCEQNLNHDAMYWYRQDPGQGLRLIYYSQIVNDFQKGDIAEGYSVSREKKESFPLTVTSAQKNPTAFYLCASSIGGHLTDTGELFFGEGSRLTVL.

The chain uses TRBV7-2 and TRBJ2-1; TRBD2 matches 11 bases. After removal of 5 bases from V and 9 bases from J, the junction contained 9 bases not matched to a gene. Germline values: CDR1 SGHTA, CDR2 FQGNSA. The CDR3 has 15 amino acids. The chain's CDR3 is CASSLTSGDWGEQFF. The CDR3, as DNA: TGTGCCAGCAGCCTGACTAGCGGGGACTGGGGTGAGCAGTTCTTC.

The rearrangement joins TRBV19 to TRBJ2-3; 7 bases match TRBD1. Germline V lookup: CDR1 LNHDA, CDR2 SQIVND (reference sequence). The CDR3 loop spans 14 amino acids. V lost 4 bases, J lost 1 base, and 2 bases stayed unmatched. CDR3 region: CASSTGQGTDTQYF. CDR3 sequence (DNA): TGTGCCAGTAGTACTGGACAGGGCACAGATACGCAGTATTTT.

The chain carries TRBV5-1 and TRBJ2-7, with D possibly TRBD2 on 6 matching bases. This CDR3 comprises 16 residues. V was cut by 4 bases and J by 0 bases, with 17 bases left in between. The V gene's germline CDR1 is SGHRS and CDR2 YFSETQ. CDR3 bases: TGCGCCAGCAGCCCGGACCCCGGGACTCCCTCCTACGAGCAGTACTTC. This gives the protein CASSPDPGTPSYEQYF. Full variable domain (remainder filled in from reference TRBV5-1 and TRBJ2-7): KAGVTQTPRYLIKTRGQQVTLSCSPISGHRSVSWYQQTPGQGLQFLFEYFSETQRNKGNFPGRFSGRQFSNSRSEMNVSTLELGDSALYLCASSPDPGTPSYEQYFGPGTRLTVT.

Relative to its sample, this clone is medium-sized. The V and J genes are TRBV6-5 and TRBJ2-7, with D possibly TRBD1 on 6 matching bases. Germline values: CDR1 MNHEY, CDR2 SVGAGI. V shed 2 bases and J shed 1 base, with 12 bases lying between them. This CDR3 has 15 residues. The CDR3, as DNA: TGTGCCAGCAGTTACACGCAGACAGGTTCCTACGAGCAGTACTTC. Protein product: CASSYTQTGSYEQYF.

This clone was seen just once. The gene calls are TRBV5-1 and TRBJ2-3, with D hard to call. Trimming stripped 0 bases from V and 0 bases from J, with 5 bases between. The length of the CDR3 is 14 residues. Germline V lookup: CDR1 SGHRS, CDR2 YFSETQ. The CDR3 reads CASSLDYSTDTQYF. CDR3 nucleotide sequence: TGCGCCAGCAGCTTGGACTACAGCACAGATACGCAGTATTTT.

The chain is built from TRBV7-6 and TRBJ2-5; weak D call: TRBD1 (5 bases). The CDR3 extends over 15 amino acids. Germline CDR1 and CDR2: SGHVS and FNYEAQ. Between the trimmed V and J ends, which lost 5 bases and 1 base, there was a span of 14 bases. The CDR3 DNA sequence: TGTGCCAGCAGCCACCCTTTCCAGGGCCAAGAGACCCAGTACTTC. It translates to CASSHPFQGQETQYF.

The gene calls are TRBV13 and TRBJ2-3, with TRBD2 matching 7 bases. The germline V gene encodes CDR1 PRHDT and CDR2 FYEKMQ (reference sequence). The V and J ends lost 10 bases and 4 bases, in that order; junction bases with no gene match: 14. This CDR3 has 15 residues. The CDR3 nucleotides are TGTGCCACCCTCTCGGGGACTAAACGGGCAGATACGCAGTATTTT. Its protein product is CATLSGTKRADTQYF. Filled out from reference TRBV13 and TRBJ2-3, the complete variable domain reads AAGVIQSPRHLIKEKRETATLKCYPIPRHDTVYWYQQGPGQDPQFLISFYEKMQSDKGSIPDRFSAQQFSDYHSELNMSSLELGDSALYFCATLSGTKRADTQYFGPGTRLTVL.

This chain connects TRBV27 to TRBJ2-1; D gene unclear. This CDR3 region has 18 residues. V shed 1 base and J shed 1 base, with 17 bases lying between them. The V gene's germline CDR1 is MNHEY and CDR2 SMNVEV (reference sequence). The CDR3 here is CASSLLMARLSSYNEQFF. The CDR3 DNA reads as TGTGCCAGCAGTTTATTGATGGCCCGACTCTCTTCCTACAATGAGCAGTTCTTC.

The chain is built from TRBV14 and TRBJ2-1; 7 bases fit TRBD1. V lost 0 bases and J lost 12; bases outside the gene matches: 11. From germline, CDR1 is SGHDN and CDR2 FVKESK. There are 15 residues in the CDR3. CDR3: CASSQDIFGTASQFF. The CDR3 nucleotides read TGTGCCAGCAGCCAAGATATTTTTGGGACAGCGTCGCAGTTCTTC.

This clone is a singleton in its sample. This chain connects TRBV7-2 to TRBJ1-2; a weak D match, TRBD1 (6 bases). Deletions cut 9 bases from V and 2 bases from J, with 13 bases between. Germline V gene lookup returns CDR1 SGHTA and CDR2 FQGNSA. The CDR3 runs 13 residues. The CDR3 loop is CASQGGGNYGYTF. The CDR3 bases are TGTGCCAGTCAAGGGGGAGGGAACTATGGCTACACCTTC.

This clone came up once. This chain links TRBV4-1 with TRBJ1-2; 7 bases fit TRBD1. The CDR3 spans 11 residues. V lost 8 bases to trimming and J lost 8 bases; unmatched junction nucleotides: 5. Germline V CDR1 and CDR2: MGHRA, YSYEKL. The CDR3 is CASRGGEGYTF. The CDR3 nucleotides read TGCGCCAGCCGAGGGGGCGAGGGCTACACCTTC.